This is a list of T cell receptor beta chains from one sample in a study of immune evolution from preneoplasia to lung adenocarcinoma. The method was immunoSEQ multiplex PCR; TCRdb's version includes in-frame clones alone and lacks a portion of them. Of a few thousand clones in the sample, around four fifths were seen once. The sample taken for sequencing was FFPE adjacent normal lung tissue. These receptors were taken from a donor aged 70 or over with lung adenocarcinoma. Each CDR3 is given with its conserved first and last residue. D genes are given only for firm matches. The size entry is marked missing in some rows and otherwise reads once, few, many or a size class.

TRBD1	TRBJ1-5	TRBV23-1	NA	CASSQPHRGPNQPQHF	TGCGCCAGCAGTCAACCCCACAGGGGTCCCAATCAGCCCCAGCATTTT
NA	TRBJ1-1	TRBV5-1	NA	CASRGGPGNTEAFF	TGCGCCAGCAGGGGGGGGCCGGGGAACACTGAAGCTTTCTTT
NA	TRBJ1-1	TRBV7-6	NA	CASSLGARVGTEAFF	TGTGCCAGCAGCTTAGGAGCCAGGGTGGGCACTGAAGCTTTCTTT
NA	TRBJ1-2	TRBV5-1	few	CASSLDGVGGGYTF	TGCGCCAGCAGCTTGGATGGGGTCGGCGGTGGCTACACCTTC
NA	TRBJ1-1	TRBV6-5	NA	CASSSLLPQGTEAFF	TGTGCCAGCAGTAGCCTACTCCCTCAGGGAACTGAAGCTTTCTTT
NA	TRBJ2-2	TRBV27	NA	CACGRTNTGELFF	TGTGCCTGTGGCAGAACGAACACCGGGGAGCTGTTTTTT
NA	TRBJ2-3	TRBV10-3	few	CAIRESSPDTQYF	TGTGCCATCAGGGAATCTAGTCCAGATACGCAGTATTTT
NA	TRBJ2-2	TRBV7-9	NA	CASSVGLEGELFF	TGTGCCAGCAGCGTCGGACTGGAGGGGGAGCTGTTTTTT
NA	TRBJ2-2	TRBV4-1	NA	CASSQSSMKGTGLERAGELFF	TGCGCCAGCAGCCAATCCAGTATGAAAGGGACCGGCTTAGAACGGGCCGGGGAGCTGTTTTTT
NA	TRBJ1-1	TRBV11-2	NA	CASSLNPGRTEAFF	TGTGCCAGCAGCTTAAACCCGGGGCGCACTGAAGCTTTCTTT
NA	TRBJ2-4	TRBV7-3	NA	CASSSSGGSENIQYF	TGTGCCAGCAGCTCGAGTGGAGGGTCAGAAAACATTCAGTACTTC
NA	TRBJ2-7	TRBV2	NA	CASSEEVEAEQYF	TGTGCCAGCAGTGAAGAGGTGGAGGCAGAGCAGTACTTC
TRBD2	TRBJ2-1	TRBV7-9	once	CASSSIEASGYNEQFF	TGTGCCAGCAGCTCAATTGAGGCTAGCGGATACAATGAGCAGTTCTTC
NA	TRBJ1-4	TRBV6-4	NA	CASSEREESEKLFF	TGTGCCAGCAGTGAAAGGGAGGAGAGTGAAAAACTGTTTTTT
TRBD2	TRBJ2-1	TRBV6-1	NA	CASSLSGSLDNEQFF	TGTGCCAGCAGTCTTAGCGGGAGCTTGGACAATGAGCAGTTCTTC
NA	TRBJ2-7	TRBV5-8	NA	CASSPDRNSYEQYF	TGTGCCAGCAGCCCTGACAGGAATAGTTACGAGCAGTACTTC
TRBD1	TRBJ2-3	TRBV6-5	few	CASSPGQEVDTQYF	TGTGCCAGCAGTCCCGGACAGGAGGTAGATACGCAGTATTTT
NA	TRBJ2-7	TRBV5-4	NA	CASSFGQVGEQYF	TGTGCCAGCAGCTTTGGGCAGGTTGGGGAGCAGTACTTC
NA	TRBJ1-2	TRBV7-8	NA	CASSFTPQAHEGYTF	TGTGCCAGCAGCTTTACACCTCAAGCCCATGAAGGCTACACCTTC
TRBD2	TRBJ2-3	TRBV7-2	NA	CASSLYGGRALNTDTQYF	TGTGCCAGCAGCTTATATGGCGGGAGGGCCTTGAACACAGATACGCAGTATTTT
NA	TRBJ1-1	TRBV14	NA	CASSQEGRRGEAFF	TGTGCCAGCAGCCAAGAGGGCAGGCGGGGAGAGGCTTTCTTT
NA	TRBJ1-4	TRBV4-1	NA	CASSQESNFNEKLFF	TGCGCCAGCAGCCAAGAATCCAATTTTAATGAAAAACTGTTTTTT
TRBD2	TRBJ2-1	TRBV5-1	NA	CASSWERGDNEQFF	TGCGCCAGCAGCTGGGAGCGGGGGGACAATGAGCAGTTCTTC
NA	TRBJ2-4	TRBV6-5	few	CASSVRGDNIQYF	TGTGCCAGCAGCGTGAGGGGGGATAACATTCAGTACTTC
TRBD1	TRBJ2-2	TRBV9	NA	CASSVNRGDTGELFF	TGTGCCAGCAGCGTAAACAGGGGGGACACCGGGGAGCTGTTTTTT
TRBD1	TRBJ1-1	TRBV11-2	NA	CASSTNRGHAFF	TGTGCCAGCAGCACAAACAGGGGCCATGCTTTCTTT
TRBD1	TRBJ1-1	TRBV18	NA	CASSPPPRQGDEAFF	TGTGCCAGCTCACCGCCACCGCGACAGGGTGATGAAGCTTTCTTT
NA	TRBJ2-1	TRBV29-1	NA	CSVPEVGRGAFNEQFF	TGCAGCGTTCCCGAAGTGGGGCGGGGAGCCTTCAATGAGCAGTTCTTC
NA	TRBJ1-4	TRBV28	NA	CASSGKVATNEKLFF	TGTGCCAGCAGTGGCAAGGTTGCAACTAATGAAAAACTGTTTTTT